Listed below are T cell receptor beta chains from one sample, sequenced in a study of T cell responses to AZD1222 COVID-19 vaccine. Data came from immunoSEQ multiplex PCR; TCRdb stores just in-frame clones and leaves some out. Among 250,000 to 300,000 clones listed, about 94% were seen once. Sequencing used peripheral blood, obtained 28 days after the second AZD1222 dose. The receptors here all came from an adult who received the AZD1222 COVID-19 vaccine. Each CDR3 is given with its conserved first and last residue. The order of the fields is V gene, J gene, CDR3 length, CDR3 protein.

>TRBV7-9|TRBJ1-6|15
CASSLDGTSNSPLHF
>TRBV4-2|TRBJ2-3|16
CASSQFWTGITDTQYF
>TRBV6-5|TRBJ1-6|14
CASTYSVGNSPLHF
>TRBV11-2|TRBJ2-7|12
CASSGQGYEQYF
>TRBV7-9|TRBJ1-1|14
CASSLEALNTEAFF
>TRBV2|TRBJ1-2|11
CATQGNYGYTF
>TRBV7-9|TRBJ1-3|15
CASSNSGRPRGTIYF
>TRBV7-6|TRBJ2-1|16
CASSLGAGASYNEQFF
>TRBV7-9|TRBJ1-3|11
CASSPDLTIYF
>TRBV4-1|TRBJ2-6|18
CASSQGGARGSGANVLTF
>TRBV29-1|TRBJ1-6|15
CSPSPGGLINSPLHF
>TRBV7-9|TRBJ2-7|15
CASSPGHQSSYEQYF
>TRBV19|TRBJ1-6|15
CASSISGQGSSPLHF
>TRBV6-5|TRBJ1-4|14
CASASAGGTEKLFF
>TRBV27|TRBJ1-6|15
CASSLKGEINSPLHF
>TRBV28|TRBJ2-3|16
CASSSASVLGTDTQYF
>TRBV6-1|TRBJ1-2|16
CASSEVVGGALYGYTF
>TRBV5-6|TRBJ1-2|14
CASSYRDREGGYTF
>TRBV7-2|TRBJ2-1|14
CASRGTSGVNEQFF
>TRBV11-2|TRBJ1-2|17
CASSPRQGDRTNYGYTF
>TRBV28|TRBJ1-4|15
CASSSATGLGEKLFF
>TRBV19|TRBJ1-6|13
CASTTARRSPLHF
>TRBV28|TRBJ2-7|15
CASRAAGLAVVEQYF
>TRBV4-1|TRBJ1-5|15
CASSQDGQGRQPQHF
>TRBV11-2|TRBJ2-1|15
CASSQGLAAYNEQFF